The 2 T cell receptor beta chains below come from one sample, sequenced in a study of shared clonotypes between healthy human individuals. Profiling relied on immunoSEQ multiplex PCR, and the TCRdb table lists in-frame clones only, not all of them. The sample lists around 500,000 clones; about 85% were seen once. Sequencing was done on a sample of PBMCs. The receptors here all came from a middle-aged woman in good health. Some clones in this sample may be carry-over from other donors' samples.

This sequence joins TRBV6-1 and TRBJ1-5, with 9 bases identical to TRBD1. This CDR3 is built from 15 residues. With V trimmed by 6 bases and J by 3 bases, 6 bases remained unmatched. The germline gives CDR1 MNHNS, CDR2 SASEGT. DNA for the CDR3: TGTGCCAGCAGATTCCGGGACAGGGACAATCAGCCCCAGCATTTT. Its protein product is CASRFRDRDNQPQHF.

This sequence joins TRBV5-1 and TRBJ1-1; TRBD1 matches 7 bases. CDR3 length: 13 residues. V trimming: 3 bases; J trimming: 6 bases; junction bases outside the gene matches: 5. CDR1 is SGHRS, CDR2 YFSETQ, per germline. The CDR3 loop reads CASSSHTGAEAFF. CDR3 DNA sequence: TGCGCCAGCAGCTCTCACACAGGGGCTGAAGCTTTCTTT.